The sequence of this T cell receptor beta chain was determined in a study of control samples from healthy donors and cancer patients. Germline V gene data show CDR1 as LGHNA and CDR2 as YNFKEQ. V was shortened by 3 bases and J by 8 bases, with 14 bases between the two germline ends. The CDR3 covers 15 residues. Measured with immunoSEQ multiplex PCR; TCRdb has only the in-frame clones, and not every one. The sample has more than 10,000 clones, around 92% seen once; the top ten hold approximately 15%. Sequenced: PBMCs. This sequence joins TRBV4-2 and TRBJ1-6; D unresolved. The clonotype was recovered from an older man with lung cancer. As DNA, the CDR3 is TGTGCCAGCAGCCAGACCGAAGGGCTAGATTCACCCCTCCACTTT. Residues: CASSQTEGLDSPLHF.